This T cell receptor (beta chain) comes out of a study of blood T cell repertoires in COVID-19. Ten or more counts support this clone. From germline, CDR1 is LNHDA and CDR2 SQIVND (reference sequence). The length of the CDR3 is 14 residues. V lost 8 bases, J lost 6 bases, and 11 bases stayed unmatched. Measured with immunoSEQ multiplex PCR; TCRdb has only the in-frame clones, and not every one. This table has about 250,000 clones, about four fifths appearing once. This receptor was obtained from a woman aged 40-49 years who had been exposed to COVID-19. What was sequenced was PBMCs or T cells enriched from blood (not recorded which). The chain links TRBV19 to TRBJ1-1, with TRBD1 matching 8 bases. CDR3 bases: TGTGCCAGTGGGACGTCCCGGGACAGGTCTGAAGCTTTCTTT. Protein: CASGTSRDRSEAFF.